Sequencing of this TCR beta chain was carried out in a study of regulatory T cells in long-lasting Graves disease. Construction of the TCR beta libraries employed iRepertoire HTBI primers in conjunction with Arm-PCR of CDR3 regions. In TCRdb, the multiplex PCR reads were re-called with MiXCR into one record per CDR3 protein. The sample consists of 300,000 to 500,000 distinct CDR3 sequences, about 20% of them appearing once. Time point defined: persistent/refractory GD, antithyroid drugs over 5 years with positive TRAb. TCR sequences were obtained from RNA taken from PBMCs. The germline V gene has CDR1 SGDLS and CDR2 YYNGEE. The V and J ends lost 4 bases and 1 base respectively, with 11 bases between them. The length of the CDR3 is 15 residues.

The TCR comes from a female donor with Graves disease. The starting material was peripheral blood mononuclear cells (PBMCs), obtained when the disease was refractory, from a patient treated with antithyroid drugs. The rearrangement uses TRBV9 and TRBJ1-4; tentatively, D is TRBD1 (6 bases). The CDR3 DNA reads TGTGCCAGCAGCACTACACAGGGAACTAATGAAAAACTGTTTTTT. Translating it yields CASSTTQGTNEKLFF.